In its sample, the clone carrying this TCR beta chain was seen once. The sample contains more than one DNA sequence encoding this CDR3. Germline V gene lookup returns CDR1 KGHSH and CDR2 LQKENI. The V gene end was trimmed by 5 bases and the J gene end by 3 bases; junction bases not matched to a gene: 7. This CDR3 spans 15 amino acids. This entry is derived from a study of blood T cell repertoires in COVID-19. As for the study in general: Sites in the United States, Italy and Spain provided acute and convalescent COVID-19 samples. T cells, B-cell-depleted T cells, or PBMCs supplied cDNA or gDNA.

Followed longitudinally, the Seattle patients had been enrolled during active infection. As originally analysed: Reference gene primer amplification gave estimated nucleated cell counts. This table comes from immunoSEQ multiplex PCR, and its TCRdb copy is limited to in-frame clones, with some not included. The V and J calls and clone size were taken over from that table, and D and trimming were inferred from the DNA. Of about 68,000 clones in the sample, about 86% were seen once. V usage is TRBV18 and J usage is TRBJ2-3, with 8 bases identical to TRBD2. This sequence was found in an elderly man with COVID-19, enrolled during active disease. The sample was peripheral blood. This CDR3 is CASSATSGGTDTQYF. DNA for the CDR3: TGTGCCAGCTCAGCTACGAGCGGGGGAACAGATACGCAGTATTTT. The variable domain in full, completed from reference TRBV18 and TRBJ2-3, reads NAGVMQNPRHLVRRRGQEARLRCSPMKGHSHVYWYRQLPEEGLKFMVYLQKENIIDESGMPKERFSAEFPKEGPSILRIQQVVRGDSAAYFCASSATSGGTDTQYFGPGTRLTVL.